The source of this TCR beta chain is a study of identical twins. Regarding the study as a whole: For zero-insertion analyses, partial confounding could come from invariant MAIT and iNKT cells. With abundant cord blood beta clonotypes, insertions were fewer; memory repertoires showed no such pattern.

A few counts support this clonotype. Its specificity is not known. All of the donors were Caucasians in good health. cDNA carried unique molecular identifiers, and a universal primer site was added by template switching. TCRdb re-called the 5' RACE reads with MiXCR, one entry per CDR3 protein. This repertoire shows 350,000 to 600,000 distinct CDR3 sequences, 14% found once; its top ten account for approximately 0.52%. The length of the CDR3 is 15 residues. V dropped 6 bases and J dropped 0 bases, with 16 bases sitting between them. Germline values: CDR1 DFQATT, CDR2 SNEGSKA (reference sequence). These data were also filed under a second study, of yellow fever vaccine responses in identical twins.

V gene TRBV20-1 combines with J gene TRBJ2-3; a weak D match, TRBD1 (6 bases). Sequenced: CD4+ T cells sorted from blood. This receptor was taken from a woman younger than 35 in good health. CDR3 residues: CSAPNRVLSTDTQYF. The CDR3 nucleotides read TGCAGTGCGCCGAACAGGGTACTAAGCACAGATACGCAGTATTTT.